A single TCR beta chain is shown here with its context. It lacks a known antigen. It has no much larger one-base neighbor in the sample; base qualities were not kept. The source of the sample is a study of cytomegalovirus exposure and HLA in healthy donors (dated by TCRdb to about 2017). At the level of the whole study: In an earlier analysis of several hundred of the donors, around 300 Gb of sequence data and approximately 100 million unique TCR beta sequences from about 180 million T cells were reported. An early release covering about 600 HLA-typed donors comprised approximately 290 gigabases of sequencing data and tens of millions of unique TCR sequences. Of the 300 to 400 genotyped donors, 65% to 90% fell in the genetic ancestry cluster associated with self-reported Caucasian donors. The study aimed to test whether signatures of past pathogen exposure could be identified by cataloging public T cell receptors. The study profiled the T cell repertoires of hundreds of subjects by immunosequencing and related them to cytomegalovirus serostatus. A separate validation cohort of 100 to 150 different subjects was used in addition to the approximately 700-subject first cohort. High-throughput TCR immunosequencing, statistical association of individual TCRs with disease status, and machine learning were combined to predict cytomegalovirus infection status. In a later analysis, previously published TCR beta repertoires from 666 donors were re-analyzed and high-resolution HLA genotyping was added so that TCR occurrence patterns could be studied. Rather than drawing on any new phenotypic data, the later analysis identified candidate immune exposures from TCR beta sequences and the way those sequences occurred across donors. An earlier analysis of 587 of the donors used high-throughput TCR beta sequencing to judge whether each TCR beta V gene segment behaved as functional or pseudogenic. Donor age, sex, ethnicity and CMV serostatus were collected together with the repertoire data. In a later genetic analysis, genome-wide SNP genotypes for about 65% of the 666 donors were used, and that subset was treated as a discovery cohort. All discovery cohort repertoires had been generated using a single sequencing platform. Class I and class II HLA loci were covered by the typing at four-digit resolution. The number of typed donors differed by locus: about 629-640 for A, B, C, DRB1 and DQB1; 522 for DQA1; around 580 for DPA1; and 450 to 480 for DPB1. Roughly 5 DR-DQ haplotypes were handled as single units for association and clustering, since linkage in the cohort was strong. Among around 400 genotyped donors of the cohort, an average of approximately 200,000 unique TCR beta nucleotide sequences was sequenced per donor, of which about 18% were non-productive.

The cohort comprised hundreds of healthy bone marrow donors. Cohort members were all nominally healthy when sampled, although unrecorded immune exposures were likely present. The donor tested CMV seropositive and was one of the 289 seropositive cohort members. A peripheral blood sample was provided by each donor, and peripheral blood mononuclear cells were used for TCR beta sequencing. The Qiagen DNeasy Blood Extraction Kit was used to extract genomic DNA from the blood cell samples. Its CDR3 holds 16 amino acids, cysteine through phenylalanine. The read is trimmed to its CDR3 DNA, 48 bases read in frame from base 1. Trimming removed 1 base from V and 0 bases from J, leaving 10 bases between the germline ends. From a lookup of the germline V gene, CDR1 and CDR2 are SGHVS and FNYEAQ. Libraries were prepared through the immunoSEQ multiplex PCR assay. For the multiplex PCR, a mixture combining 60 forward primers for TCR Vbeta segments and 13 reverse primers for TCR Jbeta segments was used. Amplification of the CDR3 region of rearranged TCR beta genes was performed with a multiplex PCR assay on genomic DNA. The amplified TCR beta libraries were sequenced on the Illumina HiSeq System as 87-base-pair reads. Regarding the original processing steps: A later analysis tallied roughly 78 million unique TCR beta chains across the 640 or so repertoires, and some 10 million of those chains were shared by two or more donors. A nearest-neighbor algorithm error-corrected the raw reads and collapsed the reads into unique sequences, merging closely related sequences to remove PCR and sequencing errors. Alignment of CDR3 sequences to IMGT reference sequences was used to assign V, D and J gene segments. For a sequence to be retained, a match of at least six nucleotides was required to both a V gene segment and a J gene segment. A rearrangement counted as productive if the CDR3 had no stop codons and remained in frame with V and J, and every other rearrangement counted as non-productive. CDR3 was defined according to IMGT convention as the region running from the second conserved V-encoded cysteine to the conserved J-encoded phenylalanine. In an earlier analysis of approximately 590 of the donors, sequences lacking an unambiguous match to a single V gene segment were excluded. An earlier analysis of approximately 590 of the donors classified V segments as functional when productive rearrangements were above 56.7% and as segregating when the standard deviation between donors was above 5%. To diagnose cytomegalovirus status from the catalog of TCR beta chain sequences, a statistical classification framework was built. In a later analysis, V and J genes were assigned by comparing TCR nucleotide sequences against IMGT/GENE-DB human TR gene sequences. A later analysis assigned CDR3 sequences and most-parsimonious VDJ recombination scenarios with the TCRdist pipeline. In a later analysis, each TCR beta chain was defined by its CDR3 amino acid sequence together with its V-gene family, and reads without a unique V-gene family were excluded. To address suspected cross-contamination and a sequencing artifact, a later analysis removed around 590 highly shared, low-generation-probability nucleotide sequences. A later analysis calculated a clonal expansion index for each public chain from normalized within-repertoire ranks of inferred template counts. A later analysis computed generation probabilities with a VDJ recombination model fitted to out-of-frame rearrangements, and checked the results against IGoR. In a later analysis, TCR-TCR, TCR-HLA and TCR-CMV co-occurrence was scored with hypergeometric tests, and a repertoire-size bias correction was applied to TCR pairs. In a later analysis, false discovery rates were estimated by permuting HLA or CMV assignments 20 times. In a later analysis, co-occurring TCRs were grouped using DBSCAN, and TCRdist sequence similarity was added for clustering within HLA-allele-positive subsets. For co-occurrence clustering, repertoires with fewer than 30,000 or more than 120,000 public chains were excluded, along with roughly five repertoires with anomalous nucleotide sharing. TCRdb obtained this table from immuneACCESS and retained in-frame rearrangements with V and J assigned. These tables miss some clones; where compared with another copy, unresolved V genes account for less than half of the shortfall, and the remainder is unexplained. V, J and clone size are taken as reported in that table, and D and trimming were inferred from the DNA itself. A total of 90,000 or so clones appear in this sample, about 66% of them only once. Together, the top ten hold more than 5% of the sample.

General conclusions and limits of the study: An association between a missense DCLRE1C variant and V-gene and J-gene trimming of TCR beta chains was found in a later genetic analysis and replicated in an independent cohort. Sequencing depth was assumed to be roughly uniform across donors in the presence/absence analyses, though that assumption may not hold. For the cohort, immune exposure information was limited to CMV serostatus. The study listed 150 to 200 TCR beta chains as associated with cytomegalovirus. A later analysis reported that several top co-occurrence clusters appeared linked to parvovirus B19, influenza, CMV and Epstein-Barr virus. In an earlier analysis of 450 to 750 of the donors, most TCR beta V segments appeared in productive rearrangements about 87% or about 30% of the time, broadly matching IMGT annotations. In a later analysis, most CMV-associated TCR beta chains were found to appear HLA-restricted, with HLA associations seemingly driven largely by CMV exposure. It was suggested by the authors that the approach could potentially be generalized to other disease states and immunological phenotypes. A further reported finding was that TCR beta sequences accurately predicted the HLA-A and HLA-B alleles for most subjects in the first cohort. The cohort was sequenced for TCR beta chains only, and without alpha or paired-chain data the features that could be detected were limited. The classifier was reported to diagnose cytomegalovirus status with high specificity and sensitivity in both the original cohort and the validation cohort. At a false discovery rate of 0.05, a later analysis linked 15,000 to 20,000 TCR beta sequences to specific HLA alleles. Compared with equally common non-associated chains, HLA-associated TCR beta chains in a later analysis were more clonally expanded and had lower generation probabilities. Because HLA typing was unavailable for some donors at each locus, only the typed subset was used in association tests. A later analysis found that TCR association rates varied across HLA loci, with DRB1 alleles showing the most associated TCRs and HLA-C alleles the fewest. Across donors, most TCR sequences were observed very rarely, whereas some public TCRs were present in many individuals. In vitro tests confirmed that a few of the cytomegalovirus-associated TCR beta chains recognize cytomegalovirus antigens. The sequencing pipeline was judged likely to have produced a cluster of highly shared sequence variants as a technical artifact. Strong co-occurrence of HLA alleles, especially DR and DQ, made assigning TCR associations to individual alleles difficult. Because counts were too low, some 17 rarely observed V segments, including chromosome 9 orphons, were left out of the earlier analysis of a few hundred of the donors. Some IMGT-functional V segments, including TRBV6-2 and TRBV6-3, could not be told apart with the 87-base-pair reads, so those segments were excluded. In a later genetic analysis, fewer N-insertions in productive TCRs were reported among donors in an Asian-associated ancestry cluster than the roughly 710-donor mean. Linkage disequilibrium might explain the correlated functional status among segregating V segments, but an unknown experimental factor could not be ruled out.

The sample was PBMCs. The V and J segments used are TRBV7-6 and TRBJ1-3; a weak D assignment points to TRBD1 (5 bases agree). This TCR was sampled from a boy between 10 and 17 years old in good health and CMV-seropositive. The nucleotide sequence reads as follows: TGTGCCAGCAGCTTAGTCGTAGGGGCCTCTGGAAACACCATATATTTT. It translates to CASSLVVGASGNTIYF.